This record covers a single TCR beta chain. What this receptor recognizes is not known. Base-call qualities are not available, and no considerably larger clone is one nucleotide away. The data originate from a study of blood T cell repertoires in COVID-19 (TCRdb year 2020). About the study as a whole: Collaborator samples came from the United States, Italy and Spain and covered acute and convalescent phases of COVID-19. The material from the prospective study consisted of cDNA or gDNA derived from T cells, B-cell-depleted T cells, or PBMCs. The dataset comprised deeply sampled blood TCRbeta repertoires from subjects exposed to, actively infected with, or recovered from COVID-19. The repertoires were made available in a free public database intended to serve as a resource for research on the immune response to SARS-CoV-2. The samples were drawn from the first 160 participants of the ongoing ImmuneRACE study and from over 950 subjects provided by 6 global collaborators. Sample metadata almost always included a de-identified subject ID, COVID-19 status, age in years and sex. Where HLA class I and class II types were available, the types were taken from metadata supplied by the sample provider, not from assay-based typing.

Overall results and qualifications from the work: The amount of clinical and demographic metadata varied by source and participant and was provided uncurated.

TCRbeta CDR3 regions were amplified from genomic DNA using the immunoSEQ Assay, a bias-controlled multiplex PCR. Turning to the authors' computational methods: The number of nucleated cells in each sample was estimated from the amplification of reference gene primers within the assay. To quantify the absolute abundance of each unique TCRbeta CDR3 rearrangement, sequence reads were collapsed and filtered. For each sample, productive Simpson clonality was calculated as the square root of Simpson's diversity index across productive rearrangements. In TCRdb, the immuneACCESS table is reduced to in-frame sequences with V and J assigned. These tables do not hold every clone; where another copy was compared, an unresolved V gene accounts for under half, and the others remain unexplained. That table furnishes V, J and clone size, whereas the DNA furnished D and trimming. This sample gives 150,000 to 200,000 clones in total; roughly 93% of them show up just once. The top ten hold 2% of the sample.

In the germline V gene, CDR1 corresponds to KGHSH and CDR2 to LQKENI. The CDR3 runs 14 amino acids, cysteine and phenylalanine included. Kept here is only the CDR3 DNA, which spans 42 bases and is read in frame from base 1. The V and J ends are trimmed by 3 bases and 2 bases, leaving 8 bases between them. One collaborating source in Seattle enrolled patients while the patients were actively infected and followed the patients over time throughout the course of disease. Collaborating institutions collected whole blood in K2EDTA tubes following their own protocols. For TCRbeta analysis, collaborator samples were shipped as frozen whole blood, as isolated PBMCs, or as DNA extracted from either sample type.

The TCR comes from a woman aged 60-75 years with COVID-19, enrolled during active disease. The material sequenced was peripheral blood. The chain is made from TRBV18 and TRBJ1-5; the D gene is possibly TRBD1, with 6 bases matching. The CDR3: CASSPRTGNQPQHF. In nucleotides, the sequence is TGTGCCAGCTCACCTAGGACAGGCAATCAGCCCCAGCATTTT.